Sequencing of this T cell receptor (beta chain) was carried out in a study of blood T cell repertoires in COVID-19 (dated by TCRdb to about 2020). Broadly, across the study: Samples covering the acute and convalescent phases of COVID-19 were provided by collaborators in the United States, Italy and Spain. A de-identified subject ID, COVID-19 status, age in years and sex were almost always included in the sample metadata. HLA class I and class II types, where available, came from metadata supplied by the sample provider rather than from assay-based typing. Subjects who had been exposed to COVID-19, were actively infected with it, or had recovered from it provided the deeply sampled blood TCRbeta repertoires that made up the dataset. The samples were drawn from the first 160 participants of the ongoing ImmuneRACE study and from 1,200 or so subjects provided by 6 global collaborators. The prospective study material was composed of cDNA or gDNA derived from T cells, B-cell-depleted T cells, or PBMCs. The repertoires were released in a freely available public database intended as a resource for research on the immune response to SARS-CoV-2.

This clone has only one observation. This receptor's antigen is unknown. No much larger clone is present one base from it, and per-base qualities are unavailable. TCRbeta CDR3 regions were amplified from genomic DNA using the immunoSEQ Assay, a bias-controlled multiplex PCR. Concerning the study's data processing: The number of nucleated cells in each sample was estimated by amplification of reference gene primers within the assay. Sequence reads were collapsed and filtered to measure the absolute abundance of every unique TCRbeta CDR3 rearrangement. For each sample, productive Simpson clonality was calculated as the square root of Simpson's diversity index across productive rearrangements. Drawn from immuneACCESS, this table holds only the in-frame rearrangements with V and J called that TCRdb kept. Clones are partly lost; checked studies trace under half to an unresolved V gene and leave the rest unexplained. The V and J calls and the clone size are those of that table, but D and trimming were determined from the DNA. The sample table shows tens of thousands of clones, and roughly 89% are seen once. Around 5% of the sample rests with the top ten.

CDR1 and CDR2 are read off the germline V gene as SGHRS and YFSETQ. The cysteine opens and the phenylalanine closes a CDR3 of 14 amino acids. Left in the record is the CDR3 DNA by itself, 42 bases read in frame from the first base. V and J are truncated by 1 base and 2 bases respectively, leaving an intervening sequence of 8 bases. Each collaborating institution followed its own protocols to collect whole blood in K2EDTA tubes. For TCRbeta analysis, collaborators shipped samples as frozen whole blood, isolated PBMCs, or DNA extracted from either of those sample types. Results and caveats for the whole study, not just this receptor: Clinical and demographic metadata were provided uncurated, with the amount varying by source and participant.

Input material: peripheral blood. The sequence was collected from a man aged 55 to 70 with active COVID-19. This chain joins TRBV5-1 to TRBJ2-3, with TRBD2 perhaps the D gene, on 5 matching bases. The encoded CDR3 is CASSLKGDTDTQYF. At the DNA level, the sequence is TGCGCCAGCAGCTTGAAGGGAGACACAGATACGCAGTATTTT.